The entry below describes one T cell receptor (beta chain). Its antigen is still unknown. This entry is derived from a study of OX40 agonist ivuxolimab in advanced cancers. General study points: Clonal expansion from baseline to week 6 occurred in both CD4+ and CD8+ T cells. CD8+ T cells showed, on average, more clonal expansion than CD4+ cells. The investigators did not determine what antigen specificity the expanded peripheral T cells had.

Germline V gene lookup returns CDR1 SEHNR and CDR2 FQNEAQ (reference sequence). This CDR3 comprises 15 residues. Trimming removed 3 bases from V and 4 bases from J, with 15 bases in between. Sequencing used immunoSEQ multiplex PCR; TCRdb keeps in-frame clones, though not all of them. The sample records about 48,000 clones, 85% being singletons. Patients were excluded for autoimmune disease history or systemic immunosuppression. The J gene is TRBJ1-1, the V gene TRBV7-9, with a tentative D call TRBD1 (5 bases). This sample comprised CD4+ or CD8+ T cells sorted from blood, obtained in a trial of the OX40 agonist ivuxolimab. This receptor was obtained from an adult with an advanced solid tumor such as melanoma, head and neck, liver or kidney cancer. The CDR3 sequence is CASSFTPAGGTEAFF. The CDR3 DNA follows: TGTGCCAGCAGCTTCACTCCGGCCGGGGGCACTGAAGCTTTCTTT.